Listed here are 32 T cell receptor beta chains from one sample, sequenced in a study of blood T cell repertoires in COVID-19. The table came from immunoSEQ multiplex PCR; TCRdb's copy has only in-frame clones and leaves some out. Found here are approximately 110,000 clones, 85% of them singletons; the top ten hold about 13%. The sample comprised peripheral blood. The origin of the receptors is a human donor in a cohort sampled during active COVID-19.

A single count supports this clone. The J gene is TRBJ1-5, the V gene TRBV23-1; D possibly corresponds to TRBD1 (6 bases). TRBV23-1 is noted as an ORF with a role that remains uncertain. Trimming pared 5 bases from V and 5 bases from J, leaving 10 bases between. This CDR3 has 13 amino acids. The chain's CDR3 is CASSGAGDQPQHF. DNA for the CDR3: TGCGCCAGCAGTGGGGCAGGGGATCAGCCCCAGCATTTT.

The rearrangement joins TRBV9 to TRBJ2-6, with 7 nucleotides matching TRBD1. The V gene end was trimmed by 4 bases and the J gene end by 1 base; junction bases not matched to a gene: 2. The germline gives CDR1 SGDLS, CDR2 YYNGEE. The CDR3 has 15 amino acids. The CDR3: CASSIQGSGANVLTF. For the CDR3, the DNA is TGTGCCAGCAGCATACAGGGGTCTGGGGCCAACGTCCTGACTTTC. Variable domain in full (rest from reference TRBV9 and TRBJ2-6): DSGVTQTPKHLITATGQRVTLRCSPRSGDLSVYWYQQSLDQGLQFLIQYYNGEERAKGNILERFSAQQFPDLHSELNLSSLELGDSALYFCASSIQGSGANVLTFGAGSRLTVL.

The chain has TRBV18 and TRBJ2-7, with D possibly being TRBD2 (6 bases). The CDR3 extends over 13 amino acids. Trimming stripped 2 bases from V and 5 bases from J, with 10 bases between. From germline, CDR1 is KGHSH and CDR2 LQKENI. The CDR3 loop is CASSPRTTHEQYF. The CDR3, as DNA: TGTGCCAGCTCACCAAGGACTACACACGAGCAGTACTTC. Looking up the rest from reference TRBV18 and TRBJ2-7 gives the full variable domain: NAGVMQNPRHLVRRRGQEARLRCSPMKGHSHVYWYRQLPEEGLKFMVYLQKENIIDESGMPKERFSAEFPKEGPSILRIQQVVRGDSAAYFCASSPRTTHEQYFGPGTRLTVT.

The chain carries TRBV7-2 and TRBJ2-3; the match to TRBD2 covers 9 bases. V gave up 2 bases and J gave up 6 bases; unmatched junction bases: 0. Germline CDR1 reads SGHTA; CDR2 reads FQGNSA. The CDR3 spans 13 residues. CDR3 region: CASSLLAGDTQYF. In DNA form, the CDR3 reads TGTGCCAGCAGCTTACTAGCGGGGGATACGCAGTATTTT.

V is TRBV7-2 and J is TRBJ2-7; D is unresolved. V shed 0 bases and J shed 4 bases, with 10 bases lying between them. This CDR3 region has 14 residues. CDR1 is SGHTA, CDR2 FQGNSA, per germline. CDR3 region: CASSLAASRYEQYF. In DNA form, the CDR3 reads TGTGCCAGCAGCTTAGCGGCTAGTCGGTACGAGCAGTACTTC.

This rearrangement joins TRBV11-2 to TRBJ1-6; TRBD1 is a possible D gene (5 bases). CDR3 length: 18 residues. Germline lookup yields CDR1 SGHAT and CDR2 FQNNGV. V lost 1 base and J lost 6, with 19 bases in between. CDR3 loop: CASSLVAWSPGGNSPLHF. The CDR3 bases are TGTGCCAGCAGCTTAGTGGCGTGGTCCCCGGGGGGTAATTCACCCCTCCACTTT.

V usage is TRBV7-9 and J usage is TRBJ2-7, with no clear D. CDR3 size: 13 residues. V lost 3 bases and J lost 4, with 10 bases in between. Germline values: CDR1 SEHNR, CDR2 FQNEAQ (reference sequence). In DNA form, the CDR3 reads TGTGCCAGCAGCTTTCTTCAGGCTTACGAGCAGTACTTC. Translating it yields CASSFLQAYEQYF.

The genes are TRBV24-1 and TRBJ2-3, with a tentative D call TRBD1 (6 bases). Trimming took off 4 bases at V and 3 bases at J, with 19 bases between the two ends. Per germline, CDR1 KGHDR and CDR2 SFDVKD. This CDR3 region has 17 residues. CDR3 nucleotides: TGTGCCACCAGTGACCCCCTAGGCCAGCAGGGGACAGATACGCAGTATTTT. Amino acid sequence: CATSDPLGQQGTDTQYF.

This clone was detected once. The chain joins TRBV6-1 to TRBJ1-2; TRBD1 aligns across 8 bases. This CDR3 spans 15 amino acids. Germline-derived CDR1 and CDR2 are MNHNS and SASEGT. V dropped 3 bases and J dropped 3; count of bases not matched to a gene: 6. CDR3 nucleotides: TGTGCCAGCAGTGAGAAGGACAGGGTAGACTATGGCTACACCTTC. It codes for CASSEKDRVDYGYTF.

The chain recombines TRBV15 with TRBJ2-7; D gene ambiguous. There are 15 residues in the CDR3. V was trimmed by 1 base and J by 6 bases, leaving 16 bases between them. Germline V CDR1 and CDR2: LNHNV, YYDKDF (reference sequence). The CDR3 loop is CATSRVAERYSEQYF. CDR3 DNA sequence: TGTGCCACCAGCAGAGTTGCTGAGCGATACTCCGAGCAGTACTTC.

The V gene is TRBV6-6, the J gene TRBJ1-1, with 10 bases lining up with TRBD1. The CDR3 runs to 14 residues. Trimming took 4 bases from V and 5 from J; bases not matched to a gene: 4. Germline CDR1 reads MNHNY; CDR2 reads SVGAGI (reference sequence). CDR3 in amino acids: CASSWTGGGTEAFF. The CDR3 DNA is TGTGCCAGCAGTTGGACAGGGGGGGGAACTGAAGCTTTCTTT.

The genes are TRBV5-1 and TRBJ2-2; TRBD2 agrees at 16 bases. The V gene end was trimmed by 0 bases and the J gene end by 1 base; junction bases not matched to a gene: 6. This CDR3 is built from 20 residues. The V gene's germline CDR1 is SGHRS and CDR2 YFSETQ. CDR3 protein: CASSLAGTSGGAKNTGELFF. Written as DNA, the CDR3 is TGCGCCAGCAGCTTGGCCGGGACTAGCGGGGGGGCGAAGAACACCGGGGAGCTGTTTTTT.

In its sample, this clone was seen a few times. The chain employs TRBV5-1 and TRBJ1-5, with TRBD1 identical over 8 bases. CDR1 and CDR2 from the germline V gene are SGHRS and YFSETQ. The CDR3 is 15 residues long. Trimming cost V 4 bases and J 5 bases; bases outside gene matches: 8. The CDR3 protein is CASSLTGAADQPQHF. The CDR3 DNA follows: TGCGCCAGCAGCCTGACAGGGGCGGCGGATCAGCCCCAGCATTTT.

CDR3 DNA sequence: TGTGCCAGCAGCCGGACTAGCGGGGCAGCCAAAAACATTCAGTACTTC. Translation gives CASSRTSGAAKNIQYF. The V gene is TRBV28, the J gene TRBJ2-4, with 12 bases aligning to TRBD2. The CDR3 totals 16 residues. CDR1 is MDHEN, CDR2 SYDVKM, per germline. Trimming at V came to 6 bases and at J to 0 bases, leaving 3 bases not matched to a gene.

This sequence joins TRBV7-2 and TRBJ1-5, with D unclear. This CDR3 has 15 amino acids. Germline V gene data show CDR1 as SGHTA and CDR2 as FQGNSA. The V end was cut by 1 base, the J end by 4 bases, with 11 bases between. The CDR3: CASSLVWGGNQPQHF. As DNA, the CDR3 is TGTGCCAGCAGCTTAGTTTGGGGAGGAAATCAGCCCCAGCATTTT.

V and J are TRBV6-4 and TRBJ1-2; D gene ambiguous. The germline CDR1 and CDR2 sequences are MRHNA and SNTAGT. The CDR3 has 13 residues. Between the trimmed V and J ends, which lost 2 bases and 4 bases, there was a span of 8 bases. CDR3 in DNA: TGTGCCAGCAGTGACAATCACTCCTATGGCTACACCTTC. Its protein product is CASSDNHSYGYTF.

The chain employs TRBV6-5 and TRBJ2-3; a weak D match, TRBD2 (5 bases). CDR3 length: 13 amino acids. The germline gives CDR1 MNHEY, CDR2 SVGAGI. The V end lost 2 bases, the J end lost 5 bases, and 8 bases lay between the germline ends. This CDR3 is CASSYDRGDTQYF. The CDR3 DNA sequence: TGTGCCAGCAGTTACGATCGGGGAGATACGCAGTATTTT.

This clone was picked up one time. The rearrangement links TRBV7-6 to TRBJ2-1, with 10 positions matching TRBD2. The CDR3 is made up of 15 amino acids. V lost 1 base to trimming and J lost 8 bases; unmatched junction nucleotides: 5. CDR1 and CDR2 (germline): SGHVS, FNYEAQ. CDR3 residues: CASSLGAGGRDEQFF. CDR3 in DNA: TGTGCCAGCAGCTTAGGAGCGGGGGGGCGTGATGAGCAGTTCTTC.

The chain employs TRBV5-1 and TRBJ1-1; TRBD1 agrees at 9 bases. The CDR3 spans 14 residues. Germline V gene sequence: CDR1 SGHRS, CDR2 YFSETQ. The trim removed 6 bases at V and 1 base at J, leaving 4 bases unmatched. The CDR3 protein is CASTGTGWNTEAFF. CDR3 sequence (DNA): TGCGCCAGCACCGGGACAGGGTGGAACACTGAAGCTTTCTTT. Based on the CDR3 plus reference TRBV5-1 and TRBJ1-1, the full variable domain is KAGVTQTPRYLIKTRGQQVTLSCSPISGHRSVSWYQQTPGQGLQFLFEYFSETQRNKGNFPGRFSGRQFSNSRSEMNVSTLELGDSALYLCASTGTGWNTEAFFGQGTRLTVV.

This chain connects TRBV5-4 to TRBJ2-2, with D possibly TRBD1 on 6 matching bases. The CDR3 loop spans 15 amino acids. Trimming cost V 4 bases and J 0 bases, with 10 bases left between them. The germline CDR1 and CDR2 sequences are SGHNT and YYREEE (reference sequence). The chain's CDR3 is CASSGDNPNTGELFF. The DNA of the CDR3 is TGTGCCAGCAGCGGGGACAACCCGAACACCGGGGAGCTGTTTTTT.

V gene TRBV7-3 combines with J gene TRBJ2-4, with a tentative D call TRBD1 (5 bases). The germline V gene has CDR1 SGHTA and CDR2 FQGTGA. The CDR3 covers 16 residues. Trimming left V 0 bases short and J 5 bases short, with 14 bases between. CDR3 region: CASSLTAGPPENIQYF. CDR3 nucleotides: TGTGCCAGCAGCTTAACAGCAGGGCCGCCGGAAAACATTCAGTACTTC.

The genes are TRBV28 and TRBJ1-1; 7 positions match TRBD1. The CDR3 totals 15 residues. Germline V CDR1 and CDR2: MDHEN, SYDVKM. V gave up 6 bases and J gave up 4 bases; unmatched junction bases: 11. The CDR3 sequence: CASSKATGLGTEAFF. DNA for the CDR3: TGTGCCAGCAGCAAAGCGACAGGGTTGGGCACTGAAGCTTTCTTT. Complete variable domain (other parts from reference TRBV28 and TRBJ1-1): DVKVTQSSRYLVKRTGEKVFLECVQDMDHENMFWYRQDPGLGLRLIYFSYDVKMKEKGDIPEGYSVSREKKERFSLILESASTNQTSMYLCASSKATGLGTEAFFGQGTRLTVV.

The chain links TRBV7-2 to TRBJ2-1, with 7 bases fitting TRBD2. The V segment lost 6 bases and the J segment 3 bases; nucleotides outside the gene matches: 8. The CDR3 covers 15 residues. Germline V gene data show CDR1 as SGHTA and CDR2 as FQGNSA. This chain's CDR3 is CASSPRTSGYNEQFF. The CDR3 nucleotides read TGTGCCAGCAGTCCTCGGACTAGTGGCTACAATGAGCAGTTCTTC.

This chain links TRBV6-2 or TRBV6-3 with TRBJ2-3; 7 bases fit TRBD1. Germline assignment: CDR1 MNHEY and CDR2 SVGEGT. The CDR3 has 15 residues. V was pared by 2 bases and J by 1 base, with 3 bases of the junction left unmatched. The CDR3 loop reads CASSYHGQGTDTQYF. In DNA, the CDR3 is TGTGCCAGCAGTTACCACGGACAGGGCACAGATACGCAGTATTTT.

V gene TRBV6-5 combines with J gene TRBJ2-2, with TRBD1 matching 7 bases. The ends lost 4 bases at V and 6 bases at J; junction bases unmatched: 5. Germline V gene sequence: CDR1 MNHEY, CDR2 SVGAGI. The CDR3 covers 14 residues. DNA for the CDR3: TGTGCCAGCAGTTTTCTAGGGGGCCCCGGGGAGCTGTTTTTT. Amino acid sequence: CASSFLGGPGELFF.

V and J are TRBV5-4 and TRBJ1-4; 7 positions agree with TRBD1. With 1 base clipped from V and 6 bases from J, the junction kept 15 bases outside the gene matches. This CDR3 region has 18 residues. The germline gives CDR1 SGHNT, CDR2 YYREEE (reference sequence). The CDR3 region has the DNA TGTGCCAGCAGCTTGTTCGTGGGAGTAGGGGGCGAGGATGAAAAACTGTTTTTT. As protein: CASSLFVGVGGEDEKLFF.

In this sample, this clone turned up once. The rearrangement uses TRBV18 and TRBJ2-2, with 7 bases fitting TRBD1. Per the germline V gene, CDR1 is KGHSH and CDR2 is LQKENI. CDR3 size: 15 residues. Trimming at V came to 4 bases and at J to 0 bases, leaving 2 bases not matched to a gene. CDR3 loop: CASSQGQTNTGELFF. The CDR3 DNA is TGTGCCAGCTCACAGGGACAGACGAACACCGGGGAGCTGTTTTTT. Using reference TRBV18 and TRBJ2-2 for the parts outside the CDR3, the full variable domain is NAGVMQNPRHLVRRRGQEARLRCSPMKGHSHVYWYRQLPEEGLKFMVYLQKENIIDESGMPKERFSAEFPKEGPSILRIQQVVRGDSAAYFCASSQGQTNTGELFFGEGSRLTVL.

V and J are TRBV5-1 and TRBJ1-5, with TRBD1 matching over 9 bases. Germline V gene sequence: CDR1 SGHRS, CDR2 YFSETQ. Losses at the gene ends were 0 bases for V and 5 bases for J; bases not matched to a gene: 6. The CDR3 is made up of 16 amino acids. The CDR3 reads CASSLGTGVGDQPQHF. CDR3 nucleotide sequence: TGCGCCAGCAGCTTGGGGACAGGGGTCGGGGATCAGCCCCAGCATTTT.

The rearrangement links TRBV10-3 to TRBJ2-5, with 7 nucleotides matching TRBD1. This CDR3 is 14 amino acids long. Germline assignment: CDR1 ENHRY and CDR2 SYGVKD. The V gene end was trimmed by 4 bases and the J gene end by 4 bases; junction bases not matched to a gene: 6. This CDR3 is CAISGEGGLETQYF. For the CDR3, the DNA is TGTGCCATCAGTGGCGAAGGGGGCTTAGAGACCCAGTACTTC.

The CDR3 region has the DNA TGTGCCAGCAGCGATGGACAGGGCTCCTACGTCGGGGAGCTGTTTTTT. The encoded protein is CASSDGQGSYVGELFF. V is TRBV6-2 or TRBV6-3 and J is TRBJ2-2, with TRBD1 matching 8 bases. From germline, CDR1 is MNHEY and CDR2 SVGEGT. Unmatched junction bases numbered 13, after V lost 6 bases and J lost 7 bases. CDR3 length: 16 residues.

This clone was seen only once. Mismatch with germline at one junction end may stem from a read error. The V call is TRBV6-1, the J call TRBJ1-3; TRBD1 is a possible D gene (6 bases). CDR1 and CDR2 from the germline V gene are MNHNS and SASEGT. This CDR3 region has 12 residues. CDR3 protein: CASSEAASPRGF. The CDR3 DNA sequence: TGTGCCAGCAGTGAAGCAGCAAGTCCCAGGGGTTTT.

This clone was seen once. DNA for the CDR3: TGTGCCAGCAGTGAAACCGGGTGGGAGACCCAGTACTTC. It codes for CASSETGWETQYF. This chain joins TRBV2 and TRBJ2-5; D is unclear. Germline-derived CDR1 and CDR2 are SNHLY and FYNNEI. Trimming took 2 bases from V and 5 from J, leaving 9 bases between them. The CDR3 spans 13 residues.